The rows below give T cell receptor beta chains drawn from one sample of a study of blood T cell repertoires in COVID-19. The repertoire was sequenced with immunoSEQ multiplex PCR; TCRdb's copy has only in-frame clones and lacks some. The sample shows approximately 26,000 clones, approximately 77% of them seen only once. Input material: peripheral blood. Receptors were obtained from a man older than 75 with active or convalescent COVID-19. Both conserved end residues are part of each CDR3. A D gene is named only where the DNA matches it firmly. Clone sizes are given selectively: once, few, many, or a class where the clone is expanded.

clone size: -
V gene: TRBV2
J gene: TRBJ2-5
D gene: TRBD2
CDR3 protein: CASSPPSTSGGTETQYF
CDR3 DNA: TGTGCCAGCAGTCCTCCTTCGACTAGCGGGGGTACAGAGACCCAGTACTTC

clone size: few
V gene: TRBV28
J gene: TRBJ1-4
D gene: TRBD1
CDR3 protein: CASTGTVPNEKLFF
CDR3 DNA: TGTGCCAGCACCGGGACAGTCCCTAATGAAAAACTGTTTTTT

clone size: -
V gene: TRBV7-8
J gene: TRBJ2-1
D gene: -
CDR3 protein: CASSLRGGRDREQFF
CDR3 DNA: TGTGCCAGCAGCTTAAGGGGGGGGCGAGATCGGGAGCAGTTCTTC

clone size: -
V gene: TRBV28
J gene: TRBJ1-5
D gene: -
CDR3 protein: CASSTRTAAYSNQPQHF
CDR3 DNA: TGTGCCAGCAGTACTAGGACAGCCGCTTATAGCAATCAGCCCCAGCATTTT

clone size: -
V gene: TRBV21-1
J gene: TRBJ1-5
D gene: -
CDR3 protein: CATSSSARGPNQPQHF
CDR3 DNA: TGTGCCACCAGCAGCTCGGCGCGGGGCCCAAATCAGCCCCAGCATTTT

clone size: -
V gene: TRBV5-1
J gene: TRBJ2-2
D gene: -
CDR3 protein: CASSPSIAGQSTGELFF
CDR3 DNA: TGCGCCAGCAGCCCCTCGATAGCGGGACAGTCCACCGGGGAGCTGTTTTTT

clone size: -
V gene: TRBV28
J gene: TRBJ2-1
D gene: -
CDR3 protein: CASSLSGYNEQFF
CDR3 DNA: TGTGCCAGCAGTTTGTCGGGGTACAATGAGCAGTTCTTC

clone size: -
V gene: TRBV5-4
J gene: TRBJ1-4
D gene: TRBD1
CDR3 protein: CASSSLTIDRGHEKLFF
CDR3 DNA: TGTGCCAGCAGCTCACTAACCATCGACAGGGGGCATGAAAAACTGTTTTTT

clone size: -
V gene: TRBV4-2
J gene: TRBJ2-1
D gene: -
CDR3 protein: CASSQDYDSTNEQFF
CDR3 DNA: TGTGCCAGCAGCCAAGATTATGACAGTACGAATGAGCAGTTCTTC

clone size: -
V gene: TRBV27
J gene: TRBJ2-3
D gene: TRBD1
CDR3 protein: CASSSGGPAIDTQYF
CDR3 DNA: TGTGCCAGCAGCTCAGGGGGCCCCGCGATAGATACGCAGTATTTT

clone size: -
V gene: TRBV7-8
J gene: TRBJ2-2
D gene: TRBD1
CDR3 protein: CASNDQGAGELFF
CDR3 DNA: TGTGCCAGCAACGATCAGGGGGCCGGGGAGCTGTTTTTT

clone size: -
V gene: TRBV7-8
J gene: TRBJ2-7
D gene: TRBD1
CDR3 protein: CASSLVDTGGAGYEQYF
CDR3 DNA: TGTGCCAGCAGTCTAGTAGATACAGGGGGCGCAGGCTACGAGCAGTACTTC

clone size: -
V gene: TRBV27
J gene: TRBJ2-2
D gene: -
CDR3 protein: CASSFPTGELFF
CDR3 DNA: TGTGCCAGCAGTTTTCCTACCGGGGAGCTGTTTTTT

clone size: -
V gene: TRBV28
J gene: TRBJ1-2
D gene: -
CDR3 protein: CASSPQPSDNGYTF
CDR3 DNA: TGTGCCAGCAGTCCACAACCCTCGGACAACGGCTACACCTTC

clone size: -
V gene: TRBV4-3
J gene: TRBJ2-2
D gene: TRBD1
CDR3 protein: CASSQETGWAGELFF
CDR3 DNA: TGCGCCAGCAGCCAGGAGACAGGGTGGGCCGGGGAGCTGTTTTTT

clone size: -
V gene: TRBV3-1/TRBV3-2
J gene: TRBJ2-4
D gene: -
CDR3 protein: CASSQPPAKNIQYF
CDR3 DNA: TGTGCCAGCAGTCAACCCCCGGCCAAAAACATTCAGTACTTC

clone size: -
V gene: TRBV5-5
J gene: TRBJ1-1
D gene: -
CDR3 protein: CASSRERAANRNTEAFF
CDR3 DNA: TGTGCCAGCAGTCGGGAGAGGGCAGCCAATAGGAACACTGAAGCTTTCTTT

clone size: -
V gene: TRBV7-2
J gene: TRBJ2-3
D gene: TRBD2
CDR3 protein: CASSPWTSGVTGDTQYF
CDR3 DNA: TGTGCCAGCAGCCCTTGGACTAGCGGGGTCACAGGGGATACGCAGTATTTT

clone size: -
V gene: TRBV11-2
J gene: TRBJ1-6
D gene: -
CDR3 protein: CASRPIRDSPLHF
CDR3 DNA: TGTGCCAGCAGACCGATCAGGGATTCACCCCTCCACTTT

clone size: -
V gene: TRBV6-5
J gene: TRBJ1-5
D gene: TRBD1
CDR3 protein: CASSFSQGVNQPQHF
CDR3 DNA: TGTGCCAGCAGTTTTTCACAGGGGGTCAATCAGCCCCAGCATTTT

clone size: -
V gene: TRBV6-2/TRBV6-3
J gene: TRBJ2-7
D gene: TRBD2
CDR3 protein: CASSTGLAGLGEQYF
CDR3 DNA: TGTGCCAGCAGCACTGGACTAGCGGGGCTAGGCGAGCAGTACTTC

clone size: -
V gene: TRBV9
J gene: TRBJ2-7
D gene: TRBD2
CDR3 protein: CASSVETGTGTRAYEQYF
CDR3 DNA: TGTGCCAGCAGCGTAGAGACCGGCACCGGGACTAGAGCCTACGAGCAGTACTTC

clone size: -
V gene: TRBV7-9
J gene: TRBJ1-2
D gene: -
CDR3 protein: CASSLRDSYGYTF
CDR3 DNA: TGTGCCAGCAGCCTACGGGACTCCTATGGCTACACCTTC

clone size: -
V gene: TRBV6-6
J gene: TRBJ2-3
D gene: TRBD2
CDR3 protein: CASSYGLAGADTQYF
CDR3 DNA: TGTGCCAGCAGTTACGGACTAGCGGGAGCAGATACGCAGTATTTT

clone size: -
V gene: TRBV6-5
J gene: TRBJ2-1
D gene: -
CDR3 protein: CASSYDRSYNEQFF
CDR3 DNA: TGTGCCAGCAGTTACGACAGGAGCTACAATGAGCAGTTCTTC

clone size: -
V gene: TRBV6-5
J gene: TRBJ1-2
D gene: -
CDR3 protein: CASSYSKSVDYGYTF
CDR3 DNA: TGTGCCAGCAGTTACTCGAAGTCGGTGGACTATGGCTACACCTTC

clone size: few
V gene: TRBV7-2
J gene: TRBJ2-1
D gene: TRBD2
CDR3 protein: CASRMTSGGYSYNEQFF
CDR3 DNA: TGTGCCAGCAGGATGACTAGCGGGGGGTATTCCTACAATGAGCAGTTCTTC

clone size: once
V gene: TRBV5-1
J gene: TRBJ2-5
D gene: -
CDR3 protein: CASSPRFVSRDQETQYF
CDR3 DNA: TGCGCCAGCAGCCCGCGTTTCGTTAGCAGGGATCAGGAGACCCAGTACTTC